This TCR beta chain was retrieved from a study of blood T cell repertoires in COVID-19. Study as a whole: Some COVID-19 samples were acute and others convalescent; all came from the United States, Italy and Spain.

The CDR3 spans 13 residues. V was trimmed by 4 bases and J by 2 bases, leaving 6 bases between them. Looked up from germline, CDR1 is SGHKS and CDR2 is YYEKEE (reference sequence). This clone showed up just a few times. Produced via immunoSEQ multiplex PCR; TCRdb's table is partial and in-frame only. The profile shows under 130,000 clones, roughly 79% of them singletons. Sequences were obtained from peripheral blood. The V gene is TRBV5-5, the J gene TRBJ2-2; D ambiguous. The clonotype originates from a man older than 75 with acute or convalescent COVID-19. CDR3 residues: CASSEINTGELFF. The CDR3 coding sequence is TGTGCCAGCAGCGAGATTAACACCGGGGAGCTGTTTTTT. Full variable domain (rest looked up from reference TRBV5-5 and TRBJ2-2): DAGVTQSPTHLIKTRGQQVTLRCSPISGHKSVSWYQQVLGQGPQFIFQYYEKEERGRGNFPDRFSARQFPNYSSELNVNALLLGDSALYLCASSEINTGELFFGEGSRLTVL.